This TCR beta chain came from a study of blood T cells in healthy people across ages. This clonotype was detected only a few times. Primers used in a second PCR of about 7 to 12 cycles were a sample-barcoded 5' primer and a J-beta primer mix. Each of the cDNA molecules was tagged by a template-switch adaptor with 12 random nucleotides. TCRdb reanalysed the 5' RACE reads using MiXCR and keeps one entry per CDR3 protein. Of 550,000 to 650,000 distinct CDR3 sequences listed, approximately 26% are singletons. The trim removed 3 bases at V and 4 bases at J, leaving 7 bases unmatched. This CDR3 contains 15 residues. Per germline, CDR1 DFQATT and CDR2 SNEGSKA (reference sequence). The same data also went into a second study, on T cells of mothers and their children. That paper states: It was through the M1S primer of the second PCR that sample barcodes and 2-4 random nucleotides were added. The shaping of TCR recombination output by thymic selection is similar in related and unrelated pairs.

The sequenced sample was blood. The J gene is TRBJ2-2, the V gene TRBV20-1, with 8 nucleotides matching TRBD2. The source is a boy younger than 10 in good health. In DNA, the CDR3 is TGCAGTGCTAGTTCCGGGAGGGCCGGCACCGGGGAGCTGTTTTTT. Protein sequence: CSASSGRAGTGELFF.